This T cell receptor beta chain was found in a study of blood T cells in healthy people across ages (dated by TCRdb to the mid-2010s). About the study as a whole: In model experiments, template switching captured roughly one uniquely barcoded TCR beta cDNA molecule for every two T cells. Age-related changes in TCR beta repertoire diversity were measured in the study by deep sequencing normalized with unique cDNA molecular identifiers. Four age groups were formed from the donors: young (average about 15 years), middle-aged (approximately 40), aged (62) and long-lived (around 82). To avoid experimental bias, donors of different ages were distributed randomly across sequencing lanes. Using the same blood draw, the study looked at two additional independent replicas of 1 million unique cDNA reads for two donors, one aged 18 to 29 and the other aged 80 or older. Summary of the overall study and its limitations: Bulk unsorted PBMC profiling prevented conclusive comparison of naive and antigen-experienced compartments. As age increased, observed TCR beta diversity per million T cells dropped in a roughly linear way, and a significant reduction was already evident by age roughly 36. The CMV infection status of donors was not known, potentially confounding age-related changes in expanded clonotypes. The long-lived group showed more naive CD4+ T cells, fewer expanded clones and increased TCR diversity than the aged group, suggesting age selection. Estimates of total diversity from one million sequenced T cells were regarded as lower bounds and underestimates. There was a strong correlation between observed TCR beta diversity and the percentage of naive T cells measured by flow cytometry.

Systemically healthy Caucasian individuals from Russia, approximately 39 in total and aged about 6 to 100 years, were included as donors. Each donor gave 8 to 10 milliliters of peripheral blood, collected into EDTA-treated Vacutainer tubes. Ficoll-Paque density-gradient centrifugation was used to isolate PBMCs, with at least 6.5 million per sample. Total RNA, at least 5.5 micrograms per sample, was extracted from PBMCs with Trizol reagent. The percentages of naive CD45RAhigh/CD27high T cells were determined by flow cytometry on a PBMC aliquot from every donor. As to this clonotype: Its antigen has not been determined. Within one base of it there is no much larger clone, and no base qualities were kept.

Receptor amplification or capture employed 5' RACE. The listed sequencing device is Illumina HiSeq 2500. A second 7 to 11 cycle PCR used a sample-barcoded 5' primer and a J-beta primer mix. A unique molecular identifier was introduced onto each TCR beta cDNA molecule by a template-switch 5' adaptor carrying 12 random nucleotides. Each sample yielded at least 2.5 million CDR3-containing paired-end reads. All of the RNA was converted into first-strand cDNA using the Mint cDNA synthesis kit, with a TRBC-specific oligonucleotide serving as the primer. After uracil-DNA glycosylase treatment, a first 18-cycle PCR used universal primers M1SS and BC2_uni_R on all cDNA. The original pipeline was this. Each sample was normalized by randomly selecting 1 million high-quality reads, each carrying a distinct molecular identifier. Reads sharing molecular identifiers were discarded rather than binned into consensus sequences. MiTCR, run with a Q25 quality threshold and the strictest error-elimination algorithm, handled CDR3 identification, clonotype clustering and error correction. A nonparametric unseen species model using Euler transformation provided a lower-bound estimate of total TCR beta diversity. TCRdb redid the processing of the public reads, applying fastp at Q25 and MiXCR, and retained in-frame beta chains. Rows merge per CDR3 protein into single entries with the most common DNA and genes. The V and J calls shown here were made by TCRdb, not taken from the authors' results. The sample contains 650,000 to 800,000 distinct CDR3 sequences, under 45% of them found a single time. The ten biggest clones cover around 21% of the sample.

The CDR3 spans 16 residues, from the cysteine through the phenylalanine. The only DNA kept is the CDR3, 48 bases in frame from the first base. The V and J genes are TRBV21-1 and TRBJ2-5; the table gives TRBD1 as D, unverified against the DNA. TRBV21-1 is a pseudogene locus. The sequence was collected from a man aged 55 to 70 in good health. Sequenced: blood. CDR3 protein: CASSNPENWYQETQYF. At the DNA level, the sequence is TGTGCCAGCAGCAATCCCGAGAACTGGTACCAAGAGACCCAGTACTTC.